This T cell receptor (beta chain) was retrieved from a study of regulatory T cells in long-lasting Graves disease. Library construction for TCR beta used iRepertoire HTBI primers and Arm-PCR of CDR3 regions. TCRdb ran MiXCR on the multiplex PCR reads and lists one entry per CDR3 protein. The sample lists 680,000 or so distinct CDR3 sequences, approximately 15% occurring once. Germline loops: CDR1 SGDLS, CDR2 YYNGEE. There are 14 residues in the CDR3. V gave up 3 bases and J gave up 4 bases, with 13 bases separating them. The sample holds many counts of this clonotype. Time point noted: newly diagnosed GD, antithyroid drugs for less than 3 months. The TCR library was made from RNA that had been extracted from PBMCs in TRIzol. With EDTA tubes as the receptacles, 7 to 9 milliliters of peripheral blood were drawn. These data were also reused for a study on T cells in Graves' hyperthyroidism and ophthalmopathy.

The sequencing used peripheral blood mononuclear cells (PBMCs), collected at new diagnosis, from a patient treated with antithyroid drugs. This receptor was identified in a woman in her 30s with Graves disease. V gene TRBV9 combines with J gene TRBJ1-2, with D tentatively TRBD1 (6 bases). The CDR3 coding sequence is TGTGCCAGCAGCGGACAAGGGGGGGTCTATGGCTACACCTTC. Amino acid sequence: CASSGQGGVYGYTF.